The clone carrying this T cell receptor (beta chain) has more than one count but fewer than ten. The target antigen is unknown. Other nucleotide sequences in the sample specify the same CDR3. These data come from a study of beta chain features in type 1 diabetes. Study-level points and caveats: Relative to healthy donors, patients appeared to have naive, central memory and Treg TCRB repertoires that were more similar.

The CDR3 is made up of 15 amino acids. V dropped 4 bases and J dropped 2; count of bases not matched to a gene: 3. Germline values: CDR1 SQVTM, CDR2 ANQGSEA. Expressed TCRB transcripts were sequenced because the entire RNA isolate underwent reverse transcription. Profiling relied on immunoSEQ multiplex PCR, and the TCRdb table lists in-frame clones only, not all of them. The sample includes fewer than 550,000 clones, 10% to 12% of them seen just once. This rearrangement joins TRBV29-1 to TRBJ2-3; TRBD2 matches at 13 bases. The TCR was taken from a woman under 30 in good health. The specimen sequenced was naive CD4+ T cells from blood. CDR3 amino acids: CSVVLAGGPTDTQYF. CDR3 bases: TGCAGCGTTGTACTAGCGGGAGGGCCCACAGATACGCAGTATTTT.